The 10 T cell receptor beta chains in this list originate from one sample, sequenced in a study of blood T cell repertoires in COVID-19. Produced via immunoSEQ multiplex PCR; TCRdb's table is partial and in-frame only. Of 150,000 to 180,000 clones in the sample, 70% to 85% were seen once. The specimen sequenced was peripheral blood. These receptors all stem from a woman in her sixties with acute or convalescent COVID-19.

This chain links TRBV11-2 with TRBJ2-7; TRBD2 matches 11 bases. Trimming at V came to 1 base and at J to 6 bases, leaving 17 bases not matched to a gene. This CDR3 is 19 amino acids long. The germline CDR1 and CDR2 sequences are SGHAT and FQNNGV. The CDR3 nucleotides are TGTGCCAGCAGCTTAGGGGCTAGCGGGGGGAACCTACGAGGGGCCGAGCAGTACTTC. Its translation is CASSLGASGGNLRGAEQYF.

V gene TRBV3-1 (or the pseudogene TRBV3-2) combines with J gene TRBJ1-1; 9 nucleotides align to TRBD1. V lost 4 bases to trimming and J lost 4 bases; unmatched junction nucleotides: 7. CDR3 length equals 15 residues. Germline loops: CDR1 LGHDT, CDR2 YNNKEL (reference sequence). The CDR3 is CASSPDRGRGTEAFF. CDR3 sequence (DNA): TGTGCCAGCAGCCCGGACAGGGGTCGGGGCACTGAAGCTTTCTTT.

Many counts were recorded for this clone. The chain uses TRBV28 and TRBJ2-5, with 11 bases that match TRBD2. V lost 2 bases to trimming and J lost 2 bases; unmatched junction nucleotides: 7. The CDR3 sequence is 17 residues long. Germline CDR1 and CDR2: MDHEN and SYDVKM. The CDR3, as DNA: TGTGCCAGCAGTTTAGAATTAGCGGGGGGGTCGCAAGAGACCCAGTACTTC. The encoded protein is CASSLELAGGSQETQYF. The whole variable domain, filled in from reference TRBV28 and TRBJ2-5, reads DVKVTQSSRYLVKRTGEKVFLECVQDMDHENMFWYRQDPGLGLRLIYFSYDVKMKEKGDIPEGYSVSREKKERFSLILESASTNQTSMYLCASSLELAGGSQETQYFGPGTRLLVL.

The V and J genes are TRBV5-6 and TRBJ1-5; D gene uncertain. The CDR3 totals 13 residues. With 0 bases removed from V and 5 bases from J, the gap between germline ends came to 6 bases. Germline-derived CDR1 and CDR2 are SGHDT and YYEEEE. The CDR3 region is CASSLGGYQPQHF. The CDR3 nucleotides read TGTGCCAGCAGCTTGGGCGGGTATCAGCCCCAGCATTTT.

CDR3 in amino acids: CASSSLSQDRNTEAFF. Here the CDR3 DNA reads TGTGCCAGTAGTTCGCTCTCTCAGGACAGAAACACTGAAGCTTTCTTT. The chain combines TRBV19 with TRBJ1-1, with D possibly TRBD1 on 6 matching bases. Germline lookup yields CDR1 LNHDA and CDR2 SQIVND (reference sequence). The ends were cut back, 5 bases at V and 2 bases at J, with 18 bases in the middle. The CDR3 totals 16 residues.

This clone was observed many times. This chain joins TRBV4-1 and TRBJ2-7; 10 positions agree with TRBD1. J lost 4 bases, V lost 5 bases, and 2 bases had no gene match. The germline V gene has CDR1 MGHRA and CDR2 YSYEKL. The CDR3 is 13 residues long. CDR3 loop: CASSRQGAYEQYF. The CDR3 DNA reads TGCGCCAGCAGCAGACAGGGGGCGTACGAGCAGTACTTC.

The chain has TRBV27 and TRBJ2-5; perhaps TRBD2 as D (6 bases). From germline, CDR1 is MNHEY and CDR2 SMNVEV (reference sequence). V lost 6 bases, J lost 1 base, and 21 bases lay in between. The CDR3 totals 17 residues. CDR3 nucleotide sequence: TGTGCCAGCAGACCGGGACTCCCAGAGAGGGGCCAAGAGACCCAGTACTTC. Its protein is CASRPGLPERGQETQYF.

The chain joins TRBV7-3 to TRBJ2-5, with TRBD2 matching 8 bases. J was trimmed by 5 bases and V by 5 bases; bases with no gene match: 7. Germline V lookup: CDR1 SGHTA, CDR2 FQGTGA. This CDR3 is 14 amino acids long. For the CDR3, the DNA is TGTGCCAGCAGCCCCGGGGGGGCCGGTGAGACCCAGTACTTC. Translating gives CASSPGGAGETQYF.

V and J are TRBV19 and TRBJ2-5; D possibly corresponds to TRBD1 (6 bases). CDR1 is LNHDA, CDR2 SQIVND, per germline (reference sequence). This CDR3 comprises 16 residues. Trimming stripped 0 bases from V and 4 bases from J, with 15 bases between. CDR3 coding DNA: TGTGCCAGTAGTATAGAAGTGGGACACCGCCCAGAGACCCAGTACTTC. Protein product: CASSIEVGHRPETQYF.

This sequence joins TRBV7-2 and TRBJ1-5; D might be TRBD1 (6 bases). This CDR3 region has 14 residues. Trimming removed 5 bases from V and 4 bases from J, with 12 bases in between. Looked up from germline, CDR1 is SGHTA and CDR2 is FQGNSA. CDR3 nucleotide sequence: TGTGCCAGCAGCAAGGGAGGGGGGAATCAGCCCCAGCATTTT. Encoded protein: CASSKGGGNQPQHF.